This T cell receptor (beta chain) is drawn from a study of T cells expressing NK-cell markers. Broader study findings: Dominant NKG2C+ clonotypes made up roughly 1.0-7.5% of CD8+ T cells in several donors.

On this clonotype itself: The antigen is undetermined.

CDR1 and CDR2 from the germline V gene are MDHEN and SYDVKM. The CDR3 consists of 15 residues. TCRdb re-called the 5' RACE reads, yielding one record per CDR3 amino acid sequence without DNA. The table lists about 460,000 distinct CDR3 sequences. The specimen was blood T cells: a sorted CD56 or NKG2C T cell subset, CD4+ or CD8+ T cells, or bulk PBMC T cells (not recorded which). The gene calls are TRBV28 and TRBJ2-1. This TCR was sampled from a woman aged 45-65 years in good health. The CDR3: CASESPGTTYNEQFF.